The 21 T cell receptor beta chains reported below all come from one sample, sequenced in a study of OX40 agonist ivuxolimab in advanced cancers. This table comes from immunoSEQ multiplex PCR, and its TCRdb copy is limited to in-frame clones, with some not included. The sample records fewer than 85,000 clones, just over 90% being singletons. The input for sequencing was CD4+ or CD8+ T cells sorted from blood, taken in a trial of the OX40 agonist ivuxolimab. These TCRs come from an adult with an advanced solid tumor such as melanoma, head and neck, liver or kidney cancer.

This chain links TRBV27 with TRBJ2-7, with 14 bases lining up with TRBD2. The CDR3 runs to 15 residues. V trimming: 6 bases; J trimming: 3 bases; junction bases outside the gene matches: 4. Germline values: CDR1 MNHEY, CDR2 SMNVEV (reference sequence). CDR3 loop: CASRVGLAGVYEQYF. The CDR3, as DNA: TGTGCCAGCAGGGTGGGACTAGCGGGGGTCTACGAGCAGTACTTC.

The chain uses TRBV9 and TRBJ2-5; no firm D call. This CDR3 is built from 12 residues. The germline gives CDR1 SGDLS, CDR2 YYNGEE. CDR3 nucleotide sequence: TGTGCTGGCGGTCCCCTCCAAGAGACCCAGTACTTC. As protein: CAGGPLQETQYF.

V gene TRBV7-2 combines with J gene TRBJ2-1, with 9 positions matching TRBD2. CDR3 length: 15 residues. V was pared by 2 bases and J by 3 bases, with 2 bases of the junction left unmatched. Germline V gene sequence: CDR1 SGHTA, CDR2 FQGNSA. DNA of the CDR3: TGTGCCAGCAGCTTACTGCGGGGGGGCTACAATGAGCAGTTCTTC. It is translated as CASSLLRGGYNEQFF.

This clone was seen once. The rearrangement uses TRBV5-4 and TRBJ2-2; no firm D call. V lost 0 bases and J 0 bases, leaving 12 bases between the germline ends. Germline assignment: CDR1 SGHNT and CDR2 YYREEE (reference sequence). The CDR3 runs 17 residues. CDR3 DNA sequence: TGTGCCAGCAGCTTGGGGTCTAGGTTCGCGAACACCGGGGAGCTGTTTTTT. It codes for CASSLGSRFANTGELFF.

The chain uses TRBV10-3 and TRBJ2-7; a weak D match, TRBD2 (5 bases). The ends were cut back, 7 bases at V and 0 bases at J, with 19 bases in the middle. The CDR3 is made up of 16 amino acids. CDR1 ENHRY and CDR2 SYGVKD come from the germline V gene. The CDR3 DNA reads TGTGCCATCACCCCGGGGTCCACAGCCGACTCCTACGAGCAGTACTTC. This gives the protein CAITPGSTADSYEQYF.

The V call is TRBV28, the J call TRBJ2-4; TRBD2 agrees at 11 bases. CDR1 MDHEN and CDR2 SYDVKM come from the germline V gene. Germline trimming cut 6 bases from V and 8 bases from J; bases unmatched to any gene: 6. The CDR3 runs 14 residues. This CDR3 is CASSLAGGLDIQYF. The CDR3 coding sequence is TGTGCCAGCAGCCTAGCGGGAGGTTTGGACATTCAGTACTTC.

This chain links TRBV5-1 with TRBJ2-3; 8 bases line up with TRBD1. The CDR3 contains 15 residues. The V segment lost 0 bases and the J segment 4 bases; nucleotides outside the gene matches: 4. Looked up from germline, CDR1 is SGHRS and CDR2 is YFSETQ. The CDR3 DNA sequence: TGCGCCAGCAGCTTGGGGACAGGGAAGGCAGATACGCAGTATTTT. Its translation: CASSLGTGKADTQYF.

This clone showed up just a few times. The rearrangement joins TRBV5-3 to TRBJ1-6; no clear D. TRBV5-3 is given ORF status, its function remaining uncertain. This CDR3 region has 15 residues. Trimming shortened V by 3 bases and J by 7 bases, and 14 bases separated the two germline ends. The CDR3 bases are TGTGCCAGAAGCTCGCGGACCTCGGTGAATTCACCCCTCCACTTT. Amino acids: CARSSRTSVNSPLHF.

J is TRBJ2-3 and V is TRBV4-2; D is unclear. V lost 4 bases and J lost 1, with 6 bases in between. Germline V lookup: CDR1 LGHNA, CDR2 YNFKEQ. This CDR3 spans 13 amino acids. CDR3 loop: CASSLLGTDTQYF. CDR3 bases: TGTGCCAGCAGCCTACTGGGCACAGATACGCAGTATTTT.

The chain joins TRBV4-1 to TRBJ2-1, with 7 positions matching TRBD2. Trimming cost V 4 bases and J 7 bases; bases outside gene matches: 10. The CDR3 contains 15 residues. The germline V gene encodes CDR1 MGHRA and CDR2 YSYEKL. The CDR3 region is CASSPMGGRGNEQFF. As DNA, the CDR3 is TGCGCCAGCAGCCCGATGGGGGGGAGAGGGAATGAGCAGTTCTTC.

The CDR3: CASSYSRGSGANVLTF. The CDR3 nucleotides read TGTGCCAGCAGTTACTCGAGAGGATCTGGGGCCAACGTCCTGACTTTC. This chain uses TRBV6-5 with TRBJ2-6; no firm D call. Germline values: CDR1 MNHEY, CDR2 SVGAGI. The CDR3 loop spans 16 amino acids. V lost 0 bases, J lost 1 base, and 7 bases lay in between.

The rearrangement links TRBV5-4 to TRBJ2-5; perhaps TRBD2 as D (5 bases). The germline V and J ends were trimmed by 0 bases and 1 base, with 13 bases remaining between them. Germline V gene sequence: CDR1 SGHNT, CDR2 YYREEE (reference sequence). The CDR3 sequence is 16 residues long. CDR3: CASSLEGRRVQETQYF. For the CDR3, the DNA is TGTGCCAGCAGCTTGGAAGGCCGGCGGGTCCAAGAGACCCAGTACTTC.

This sequence joins TRBV4-1 and TRBJ1-2; TRBD1 is a possible D gene (5 bases). This CDR3 region has 14 residues. CDR1 MGHRA and CDR2 YSYEKL come from the germline V gene. Trimming removed 0 bases at V and 8 bases at J, with 13 bases between. The CDR3 reads CASSQDSRVNGYTF. The CDR3 region has the DNA TGCGCCAGCAGCCAAGATAGCAGGGTTAACGGCTACACCTTC.

The rearrangement links TRBV6-5 to TRBJ1-3; weak D call: TRBD1 (5 bases). This CDR3 is built from 14 residues. Trimming cost V 5 bases and J 4 bases, with 12 bases left between them. CDR1 is MNHEY and CDR2 is SVGAGI in the germline V gene. The CDR3 loop reads CASSRRDRGNTIYF. CDR3 nucleotide sequence: TGTGCCAGCAGTCGCCGGGACCGAGGAAACACCATATATTTT.

The V and J genes are TRBV28 and TRBJ2-7; 8 bases line up with TRBD2. CDR1 and CDR2 (germline): MDHEN, SYDVKM. The CDR3 has 14 amino acids. With V trimmed by 2 bases and J by 2 bases, 2 bases remained unmatched. For the CDR3, the DNA is TGTGCCAGCAGTTTAGCGGGGGGAACCTACGAGCAGTACTTC. Its protein product is CASSLAGGTYEQYF.

V usage is TRBV19 and J usage is TRBJ2-3, with 9 bases lining up with TRBD1. CDR3 length: 16 amino acids. Germline V lookup: CDR1 LNHDA, CDR2 SQIVND (reference sequence). V dropped 4 bases and J dropped 6; count of bases not matched to a gene: 11. CDR3 residues: CASSTRQGGSADTQYF. The CDR3 bases are TGTGCCAGTAGTACCCGACAGGGGGGATCTGCGGATACGCAGTATTTT.

The rearrangement links TRBV19 to TRBJ2-7; the D gene is possibly TRBD1 (6 bases). V lost 5 bases, J lost 6 bases, and 11 bases lay in between. This CDR3 has 12 residues. Germline assignment: CDR1 LNHDA and CDR2 SQIVND (reference sequence). The CDR3 nucleotides are TGTGCCAGTAGTCCCCTCAGGGGCGAGCAGTACTTC. Protein sequence: CASSPLRGEQYF.

The chain combines TRBV6-5 with TRBJ1-5, with D unresolved. Trimming removed 5 bases at V and 11 bases at J, with 10 bases between. The CDR3 has 11 residues. CDR1 MNHEY and CDR2 SVGAGI come from the germline V gene. This CDR3 reads CASSEGHTQHF. In nucleotides, the CDR3 is TGTGCCAGCAGTGAAGGCCACACCCAGCATTTT.

The CDR3, as DNA: TGTGCCAGCAGCCCTCAGCTGGTCCATAGCGGGGGCGTCACAGATACGCAGTATTTT. Its protein is CASSPQLVHSGGVTDTQYF. This chain uses TRBV9 with TRBJ2-3; 9 nucleotides match TRBD2. CDR3 size: 19 residues. Per germline, CDR1 SGDLS and CDR2 YYNGEE. V was clipped by 4 bases and J by 2 bases; unmatched bases: 17.

The chain recombines TRBV18 with TRBJ1-1, with TRBD1 as a possible D gene (6 bases). The ends were cut back, 2 bases at V and 0 bases at J, with 19 bases in the middle. The CDR3 runs to 18 residues. Germline assignment: CDR1 KGHSH and CDR2 LQKENI. The CDR3 DNA follows: TGTGCCAGCTCACCAGTAAGCAGAGGGGGGGCGATGAACACTGAAGCTTTCTTT. This gives the protein CASSPVSRGGAMNTEAFF.

The chain joins TRBV5-1 to TRBJ2-3; D is possibly TRBD2 (7 bases). The CDR3 loop spans 14 amino acids. Germline V gene data show CDR1 as SGHRS and CDR2 as YFSETQ. Deletions cut 4 bases from V and 5 bases from J, with 14 bases between. The CDR3 region has the DNA TGCGCCAGCAGCCCCCCCGGGGGGCGAGATACGCAGTATTTT. Translating gives CASSPPGGRDTQYF.